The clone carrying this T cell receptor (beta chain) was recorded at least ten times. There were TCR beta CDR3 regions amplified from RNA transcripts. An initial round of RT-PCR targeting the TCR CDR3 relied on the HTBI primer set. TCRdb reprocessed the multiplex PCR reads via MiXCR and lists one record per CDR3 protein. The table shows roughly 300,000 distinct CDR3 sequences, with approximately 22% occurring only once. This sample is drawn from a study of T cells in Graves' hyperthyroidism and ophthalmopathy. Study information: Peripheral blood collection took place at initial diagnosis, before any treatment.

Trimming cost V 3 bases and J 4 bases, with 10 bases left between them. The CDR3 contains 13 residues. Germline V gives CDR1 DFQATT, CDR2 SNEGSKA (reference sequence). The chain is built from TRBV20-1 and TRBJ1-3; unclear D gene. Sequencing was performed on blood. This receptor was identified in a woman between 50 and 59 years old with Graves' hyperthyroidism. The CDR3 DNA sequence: TGCAGTGCTAGTGAGGGAGCCGGAAACACCATATATTTT. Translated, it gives CSASEGAGNTIYF.